This record looks at one T cell receptor beta chain sequence and its context. The data derive from a study of blood T cell repertoires in COVID-19. Assay: immunoSEQ multiplex PCR; the TCRdb copy retains only in-frame clones and omits some. The sample shows fewer than 300,000 clones, over 80% of them seen only once. The V and J ends lost 1 base and 8 bases, in that order; junction bases with no gene match: 4. The CDR3 is 13 residues long. Germline loops: CDR1 MNHEY, CDR2 SVGAGI. This sequence joins TRBV6-5 and TRBJ1-1, with 7 positions matching TRBD1. The source of this sequence is a woman aged 45 to 65 with COVID-19, enrolled during active disease. Source material: peripheral blood. CDR3: CASSYFGQEEAFF. The CDR3 DNA sequence: TGTGCCAGCAGTTACTTCGGACAGGAGGAAGCTTTCTTT.